A selection of T cell receptor beta chains follows, all from one sample in a study of cytomegalovirus exposure and HLA in healthy donors. Sequencing used immunoSEQ multiplex PCR; TCRdb keeps in-frame clones, though not all of them. Altogether around 150,000 clones are present, 65% to 80% being singletons, with the ten largest covering about 2%. Sequencing was performed on PBMCs. These receptor sequences come from a female donor in good health and CMV-seronegative. The CDR3 runs from the conserved cysteine through the conserved F or W. The order of the fields is clone size, V gene, D gene, J gene, CDR3 protein, CDR3 DNA. A D gene is named only where the DNA matches it firmly. Rows may omit the clone size; those that give it use once, few, many or a size class.

abundance: once
v_gene: TRBV29-1
d_gene: TRBD1
j_gene: TRBJ1-2
CDR3aa: CSVEKILQGDYGYTF
CDR3nt: TGCAGCGTTGAAAAGATACTACAGGGGGACTATGGCTACACCTTC

abundance: few
v_gene: TRBV18
d_gene: -
j_gene: TRBJ2-5
CDR3aa: CASSVGTFIAETQYF
CDR3nt: TGTGCCAGCTCAGTTGGGACTTTTATCGCAGAGACCCAGTACTTC

abundance: -
v_gene: TRBV5-1
d_gene: -
j_gene: TRBJ1-2
CDR3aa: CASSLEQGLYGYTF
CDR3nt: TGCGCCAGCAGCTTGGAACAGGGCCTCTATGGCTACACCTTC

abundance: -
v_gene: TRBV7-9
d_gene: TRBD2
j_gene: TRBJ2-3
CDR3aa: CASSTTSGSTDTQYF
CDR3nt: TGTGCCAGCAGCACCACTAGCGGGAGCACAGATACGCAGTATTTT

abundance: -
v_gene: TRBV19
d_gene: -
j_gene: TRBJ1-1
CDR3aa: CASRWGLPNTEAFF
CDR3nt: TGTGCCAGTAGATGGGGACTGCCGAACACTGAAGCTTTCTTT

abundance: -
v_gene: TRBV5-1
d_gene: -
j_gene: TRBJ2-1
CDR3aa: CASSLGGRTYNEQFF
CDR3nt: TGCGCCAGCAGCTTGGGGGGGAGGACCTACAATGAGCAGTTCTTC

abundance: once
v_gene: TRBV6-6
d_gene: -
j_gene: TRBJ1-2
CDR3aa: CASSYSTGDPYGYTF
CDR3nt: TGTGCCAGCAGTTACTCGACGGGGGATCCCTATGGCTACACCTTC

abundance: -
v_gene: TRBV19
d_gene: -
j_gene: TRBJ1-1
CDR3aa: CASSIGNTEAFF
CDR3nt: TGTGCCAGTAGTATCGGGAACACTGAAGCTTTCTTT

abundance: -
v_gene: TRBV18
d_gene: -
j_gene: TRBJ2-1
CDR3aa: CASSPGLNEQFF
CDR3nt: TGTGCCAGCTCACCAGGCCTCAATGAGCAGTTCTTC

abundance: -
v_gene: TRBV18
d_gene: -
j_gene: TRBJ2-7
CDR3aa: CASSLQGGLTSYEQYF
CDR3nt: TGTGCCAGCTCACTCCAAGGGGGACTAACCTCCTACGAGCAGTACTTC

abundance: -
v_gene: TRBV6-5
d_gene: TRBD1
j_gene: TRBJ1-2
CDR3aa: CASSYSEGAEGYTF
CDR3nt: TGTGCCAGCAGTTACTCGGAGGGGGCAGAAGGCTACACCTTC

abundance: -
v_gene: TRBV12-5
d_gene: -
j_gene: TRBJ2-3
CDR3aa: CASGFTSTDTQYF
CDR3nt: TGTGCTAGTGGTTTCACTAGCACAGATACGCAGTATTTT

abundance: -
v_gene: TRBV9
d_gene: TRBD1
j_gene: TRBJ2-4
CDR3aa: CASSPSTGSASIQYF
CDR3nt: TGTGCCAGCAGCCCATCGACAGGGTCGGCGAGCATTCAGTACTTC

abundance: -
v_gene: TRBV6-1
d_gene: TRBD1
j_gene: TRBJ1-1
CDR3aa: CASSGAGGSSEAFF
CDR3nt: TGTGCCAGCAGTGGCGCAGGGGGCTCTTCTGAAGCTTTCTTT

abundance: few
v_gene: TRBV30
d_gene: TRBD2
j_gene: TRBJ2-7
CDR3aa: CAWSGVGRSGRRYEQYF
CDR3nt: TGTGCCTGGAGTGGAGTGGGAAGGAGCGGGAGGAGATACGAGCAGTACTTC

abundance: -
v_gene: TRBV4-1
d_gene: -
j_gene: TRBJ1-3
CDR3aa: CASSQDDRRPGNTIYF
CDR3nt: TGCGCCAGCAGCCAAGATGACAGAAGGCCTGGAAACACCATATATTTT

abundance: once
v_gene: TRBV5-1
d_gene: -
j_gene: TRBJ1-2
CDR3aa: CASSPQEYGYTF
CDR3nt: TGCGCCAGCAGCCCACAGGAGTATGGCTACACCTTC

abundance: -
v_gene: TRBV7-8
d_gene: TRBD1
j_gene: TRBJ2-7
CDR3aa: CASRRGTGGYEQYF
CDR3nt: TGTGCCAGCAGAAGGGGGACAGGGGGGTACGAGCAGTACTTC

abundance: -
v_gene: TRBV29-1
d_gene: -
j_gene: TRBJ2-5
CDR3aa: CSVEEGGRRRETQYF
CDR3nt: TGCAGCGTTGAAGAGGGAGGACGGCGGCGGGAGACCCAGTACTTC

abundance: -
v_gene: TRBV5-1
d_gene: TRBD1
j_gene: TRBJ2-7
CDR3aa: CASSLGAGTGGSRYYEQYF
CDR3nt: TGCGCCAGCAGCTTGGGGGCCGGGACAGGGGGTTCACGGTACTACGAGCAGTACTTC

abundance: -
v_gene: TRBV9
d_gene: -
j_gene: TRBJ2-7
CDR3aa: CASSVSPTYYEQYF
CDR3nt: TGTGCCAGCAGCGTATCACCTACCTACTACGAGCAGTACTTC

abundance: -
v_gene: TRBV19
d_gene: TRBD1
j_gene: TRBJ2-5
CDR3aa: CASSPGTGAETQYF
CDR3nt: TGTGCCAGTAGTCCTGGGACAGGGGCAGAGACCCAGTACTTC

abundance: -
v_gene: TRBV5-1
d_gene: TRBD2
j_gene: TRBJ2-2
CDR3aa: CASSLVAGGPTGELFF
CDR3nt: TGCGCCAGCAGCTTGGTTGCGGGAGGGCCCACCGGGGAGCTGTTTTTT

abundance: -
v_gene: TRBV25-1
d_gene: TRBD1
j_gene: TRBJ2-2
CDR3aa: CASSRGQGANTGELFF
CDR3nt: TGTGCCAGCAGTAGAGGACAGGGAGCGAACACCGGGGAGCTGTTTTTT

abundance: -
v_gene: TRBV5-6
d_gene: TRBD1
j_gene: TRBJ2-7
CDR3aa: CASRTDRGGNYEQYF
CDR3nt: TGTGCCAGCAGGACGGACAGGGGCGGTAACTACGAGCAGTACTTC

abundance: -
v_gene: TRBV9
d_gene: -
j_gene: TRBJ2-7
CDR3aa: CASSVGQVYYEQYF
CDR3nt: TGTGCCAGCAGCGTAGGGCAGGTGTACTACGAGCAGTACTTC

abundance: -
v_gene: TRBV10-3
d_gene: TRBD1
j_gene: TRBJ1-2
CDR3aa: CAIRYTGTGSGYTF
CDR3nt: TGTGCCATCAGATATACCGGGACAGGGAGTGGCTACACCTTC

abundance: -
v_gene: TRBV29-1
d_gene: -
j_gene: TRBJ1-2
CDR3aa: CSVEVLSNYGYTF
CDR3nt: TGCAGCGTTGAAGTATTATCTAACTATGGCTACACCTTC

abundance: -
v_gene: TRBV18
d_gene: TRBD1
j_gene: TRBJ1-1
CDR3aa: CASSPPGQGPFF
CDR3nt: TGTGCCAGCTCACCCCCGGGACAGGGACCCTTCTTT

abundance: once
v_gene: TRBV6-6
d_gene: TRBD1
j_gene: TRBJ2-7
CDR3aa: CASSPGQVDSYEQYF
CDR3nt: TGTGCCAGCAGCCCCGGACAGGTCGACTCCTACGAGCAGTACTTC

abundance: -
v_gene: TRBV18
d_gene: -
j_gene: TRBJ2-3
CDR3aa: CASSHRQWAEDTQYF
CDR3nt: TGTGCCAGCTCCCATCGACAGTGGGCAGAAGATACGCAGTATTTT

abundance: -
v_gene: TRBV2
d_gene: TRBD2
j_gene: TRBJ2-1
CDR3aa: CASSEARGGAYNEQFF
CDR3nt: TGTGCCAGCAGTGAAGCACGGGGGGGGGCCTACAATGAGCAGTTCTTC

abundance: -
v_gene: TRBV6-6
d_gene: TRBD1
j_gene: TRBJ1-3
CDR3aa: CASSQDRGDYGNTIYF
CDR3nt: TGTGCCAGCAGCCAAGACAGGGGGGACTATGGAAACACCATATATTTT

abundance: -
v_gene: TRBV7-2
d_gene: -
j_gene: TRBJ1-4
CDR3aa: CASSLARGGEKLFF
CDR3nt: TGTGCCAGCAGCTTAGCGCGGGGAGGAGAAAAACTGTTTTTT

abundance: -
v_gene: TRBV5-6
d_gene: TRBD1
j_gene: TRBJ2-7
CDR3aa: CASSLGGQGVYEQYF
CDR3nt: TGTGCCAGCAGCTTGGGTGGACAGGGGGTCTACGAGCAGTACTTC

abundance: -
v_gene: TRBV5-1
d_gene: -
j_gene: TRBJ1-1
CDR3aa: CASSRDTGNTEAFF
CDR3nt: TGCGCCAGCAGCAGGGACACAGGAAACACTGAAGCTTTCTTT

abundance: -
v_gene: TRBV5-4
d_gene: TRBD1
j_gene: TRBJ2-7
CDR3aa: CASSLVGQGARQYF
CDR3nt: TGTGCCAGCAGCTTGGTGGGACAGGGGGCGAGACAGTACTTC

abundance: -
v_gene: TRBV2
d_gene: TRBD1
j_gene: TRBJ1-2
CDR3aa: CASSVGTGGNYGYTF
CDR3nt: TGTGCCAGCAGTGTGGGGACAGGGGGCAACTATGGCTACACCTTC

abundance: -
v_gene: TRBV2
d_gene: TRBD2
j_gene: TRBJ2-7
CDR3aa: CASRQAGGGSYEQYF
CDR3nt: TGTGCCAGCAGACAAGCGGGAGGGGGTTCCTACGAGCAGTACTTC

abundance: -
v_gene: TRBV30
d_gene: -
j_gene: TRBJ2-3
CDR3aa: CAWELGTDTQYF
CDR3nt: TGTGCCTGGGAGCTGGGCACAGATACGCAGTATTTT

abundance: -
v_gene: TRBV5-1
d_gene: -
j_gene: TRBJ1-5
CDR3aa: CASSPGGPDQPQHF
CDR3nt: TGCGCCAGCAGCCCCGGGGGGCCTGATCAGCCCCAGCATTTT